This TCR beta chain originates from a study of blood T cell repertoires in COVID-19. Authors' data handling: The authors estimated nucleated cell counts from reference gene primer amplification. Method: immunoSEQ multiplex PCR; TCRdb's copy keeps in-frame clones and lacks some. D and trimming come from the DNA, and the V and J calls and clone size come from that table. The data show around 370,000 clones, around 86% seen once. Germline CDR1 is LGHDT and CDR2 is YNNKEL (reference sequence). The CDR3 totals 14 residues. V lost 2 bases and J 0 bases, leaving 7 bases between the germline ends. During active infection, Seattle patients enrolled and were then monitored through disease.

Specimen: peripheral blood. The receptor was isolated from a woman in her forties or fifties with COVID-19, enrolled during active disease. The chain combines TRBV3-1 (or the pseudogene TRBV3-2) with TRBJ1-1, with D possibly matching TRBD1 (5 bases). The CDR3 here is CASSQLTVNTEAFF. The CDR3 nucleotides read TGTGCCAGCAGCCAATTGACAGTGAACACTGAAGCTTTCTTT.